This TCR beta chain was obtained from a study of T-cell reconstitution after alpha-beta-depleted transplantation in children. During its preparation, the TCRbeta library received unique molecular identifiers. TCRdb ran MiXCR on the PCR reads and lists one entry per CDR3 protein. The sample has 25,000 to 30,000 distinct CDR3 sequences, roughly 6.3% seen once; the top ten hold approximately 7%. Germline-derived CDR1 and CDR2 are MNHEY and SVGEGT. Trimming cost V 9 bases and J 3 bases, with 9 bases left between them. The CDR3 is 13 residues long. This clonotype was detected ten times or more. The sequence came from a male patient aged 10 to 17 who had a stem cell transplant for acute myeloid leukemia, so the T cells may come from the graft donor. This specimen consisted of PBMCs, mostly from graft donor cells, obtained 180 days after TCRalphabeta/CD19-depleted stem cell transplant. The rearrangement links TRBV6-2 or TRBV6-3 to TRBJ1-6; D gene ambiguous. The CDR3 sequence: CASRSRYNSPLHF. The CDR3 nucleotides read TGTGCCAGTAGAAGTCGCTATAATTCACCCCTCCACTTT.